The T cell receptor (beta chain) under discussion was sequenced for a study of blood T cell repertoires in COVID-19. Methods used by the authors: Nucleated cell counts were estimated from reference gene primer amplification. Profiled with immunoSEQ multiplex PCR; TCRdb holds only in-frame clones, not every one. V, J and clone size derive from that table, while D and trimming were established from the DNA sequence. Of fewer than 200,000 clones listed, approximately 84% are singletons. The CDR3 extends over 13 amino acids. After removal of 6 bases from V and 2 bases from J, the junction contained 4 bases not matched to a gene. CDR1 and CDR2 from the germline V gene are KGHSH and LQKENI.

The chain uses TRBV18 and TRBJ2-7; TRBD1 matches 7 bases. The clonotype was recovered from a woman older than 75 with COVID-19, enrolled during active disease. Sequenced input: peripheral blood. CDR3 bases: TGTGCCAGCTCGCAGACAGGGACCTACGAGCAGTACTTC. Translation: CASSQTGTYEQYF.